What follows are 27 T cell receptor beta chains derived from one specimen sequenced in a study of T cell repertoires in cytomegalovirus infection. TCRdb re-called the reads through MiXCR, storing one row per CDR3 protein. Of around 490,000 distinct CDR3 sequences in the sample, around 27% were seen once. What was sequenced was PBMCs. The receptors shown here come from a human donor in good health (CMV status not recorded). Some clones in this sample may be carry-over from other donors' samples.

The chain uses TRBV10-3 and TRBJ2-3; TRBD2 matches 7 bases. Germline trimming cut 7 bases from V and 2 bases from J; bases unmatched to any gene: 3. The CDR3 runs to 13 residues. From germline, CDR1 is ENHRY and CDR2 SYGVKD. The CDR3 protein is CAIKGTTTDTQYF. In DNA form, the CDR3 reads TGTGCCATCAAGGGGACTACCACAGATACGCAGTATTTT.

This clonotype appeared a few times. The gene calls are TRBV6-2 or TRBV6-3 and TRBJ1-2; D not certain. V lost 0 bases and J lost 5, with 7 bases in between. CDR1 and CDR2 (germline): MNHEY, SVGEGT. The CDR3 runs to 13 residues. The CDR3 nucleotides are TGTGCCAGCAGTTACTCGATCGGATATGGCTACACCTTC. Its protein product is CASSYSIGYGYTF.

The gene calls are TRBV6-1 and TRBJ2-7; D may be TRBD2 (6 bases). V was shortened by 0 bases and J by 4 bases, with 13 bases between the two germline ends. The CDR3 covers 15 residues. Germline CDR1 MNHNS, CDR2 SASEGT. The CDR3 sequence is CASSEAARGRYEQYF. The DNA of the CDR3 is TGTGCCAGCAGTGAAGCAGCCCGGGGGAGATACGAGCAGTACTTC.

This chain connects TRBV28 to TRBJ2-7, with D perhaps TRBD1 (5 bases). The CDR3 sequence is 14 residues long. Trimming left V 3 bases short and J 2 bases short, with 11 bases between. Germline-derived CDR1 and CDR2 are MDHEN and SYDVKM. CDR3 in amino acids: CASSFMTVAYEQYF. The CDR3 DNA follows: TGTGCCAGCAGTTTTATGACAGTAGCCTACGAGCAGTACTTC. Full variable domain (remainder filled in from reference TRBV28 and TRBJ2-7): DVKVTQSSRYLVKRTGEKVFLECVQDMDHENMFWYRQDPGLGLRLIYFSYDVKMKEKGDIPEGYSVSREKKERFSLILESASTNQTSMYLCASSFMTVAYEQYFGPGTRLTVT.

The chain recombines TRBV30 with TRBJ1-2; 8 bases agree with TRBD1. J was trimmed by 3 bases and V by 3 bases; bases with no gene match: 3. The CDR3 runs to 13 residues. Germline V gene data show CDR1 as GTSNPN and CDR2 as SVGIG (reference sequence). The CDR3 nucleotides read TGTGCCTGGAGGGCAGGGGGCGACTATGGCTACACCTTC. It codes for CAWRAGGDYGYTF.

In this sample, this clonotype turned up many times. CDR3 loop: CASCLGLAGENEQFF. The CDR3, as DNA: TGTGCCAGCTGCCTAGGGCTAGCGGGAGAAAATGAGCAGTTCTTC. This sequence joins TRBV12-3 or TRBV12-4 and TRBJ2-1; 10 bases line up with TRBD2. This CDR3 is 15 amino acids long. J gave up 7 bases and V 8 bases, and 11 bases lay outside the gene matches.

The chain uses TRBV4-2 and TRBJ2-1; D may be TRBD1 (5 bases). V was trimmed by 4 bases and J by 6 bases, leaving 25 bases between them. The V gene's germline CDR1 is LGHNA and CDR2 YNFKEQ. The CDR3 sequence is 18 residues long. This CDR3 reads CASSRPTARASQGNEQFF. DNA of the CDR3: TGTGCCAGCAGCCGTCCTACTGCAAGGGCGTCCCAGGGCAATGAGCAGTTCTTC.

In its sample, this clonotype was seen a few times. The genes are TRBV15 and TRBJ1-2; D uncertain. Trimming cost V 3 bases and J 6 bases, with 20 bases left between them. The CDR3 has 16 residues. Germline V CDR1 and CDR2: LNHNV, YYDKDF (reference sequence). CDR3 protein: CATSRDRNSGRDGYTF. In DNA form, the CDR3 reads TGTGCCACCAGCAGGGATAGAAACAGTGGGCGGGATGGCTACACCTTC.

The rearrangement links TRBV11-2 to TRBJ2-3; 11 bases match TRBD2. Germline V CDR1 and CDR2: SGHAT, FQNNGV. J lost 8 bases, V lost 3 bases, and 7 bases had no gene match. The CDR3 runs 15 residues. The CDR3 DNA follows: TGTGCCAGCAGCTTGACTAGCGGGAATTTTGGTACGCAGTATTTT. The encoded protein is CASSLTSGNFGTQYF.

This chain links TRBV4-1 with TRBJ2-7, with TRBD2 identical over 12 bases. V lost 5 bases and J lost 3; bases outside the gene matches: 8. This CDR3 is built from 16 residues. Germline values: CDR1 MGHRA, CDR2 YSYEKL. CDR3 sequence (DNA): TGCGCCAGCAGCGTAGGACTAGCGGGACACTACTACGAGCAGTACTTC. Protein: CASSVGLAGHYYEQYF.

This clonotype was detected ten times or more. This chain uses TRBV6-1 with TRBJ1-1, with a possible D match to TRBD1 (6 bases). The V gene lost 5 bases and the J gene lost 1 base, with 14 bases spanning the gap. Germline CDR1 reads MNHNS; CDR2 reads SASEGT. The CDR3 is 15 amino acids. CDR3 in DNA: TGTGCCAGCAGTACATGGGACACACAGAACACTGAAGCTTTCTTT. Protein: CASSTWDTQNTEAFF.

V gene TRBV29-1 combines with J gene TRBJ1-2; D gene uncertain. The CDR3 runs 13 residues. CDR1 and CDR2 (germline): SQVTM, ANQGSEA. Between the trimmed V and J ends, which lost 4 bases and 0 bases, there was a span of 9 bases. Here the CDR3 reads CSVVGYANYGYTF. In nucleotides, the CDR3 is TGCAGCGTTGTGGGGTACGCTAACTATGGCTACACCTTC.

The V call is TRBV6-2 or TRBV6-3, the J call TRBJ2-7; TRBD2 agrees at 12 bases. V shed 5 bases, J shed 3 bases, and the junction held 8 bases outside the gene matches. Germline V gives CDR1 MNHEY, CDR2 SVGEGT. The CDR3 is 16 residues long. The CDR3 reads CASSRGLAGLLYEQYF. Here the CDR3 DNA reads TGTGCCAGCAGTCGCGGACTAGCGGGATTACTCTACGAGCAGTACTTC.

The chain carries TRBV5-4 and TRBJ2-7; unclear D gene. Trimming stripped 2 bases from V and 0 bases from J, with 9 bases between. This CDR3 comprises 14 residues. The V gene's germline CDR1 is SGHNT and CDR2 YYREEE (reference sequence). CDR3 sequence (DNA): TGTGCCAGCAGCTTCACACCGAGCTCCTACGAGCAGTACTTC. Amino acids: CASSFTPSSYEQYF.

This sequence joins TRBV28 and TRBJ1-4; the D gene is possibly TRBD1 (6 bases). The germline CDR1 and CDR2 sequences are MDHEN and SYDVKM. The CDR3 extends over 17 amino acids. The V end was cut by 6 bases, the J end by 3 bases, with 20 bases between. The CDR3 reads CASSLTTNRASNEKLFF. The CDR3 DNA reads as TGTGCCAGCAGCTTAACGACAAACAGGGCTTCTAATGAAAAACTGTTTTTT. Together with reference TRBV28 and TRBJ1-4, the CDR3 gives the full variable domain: DVKVTQSSRYLVKRTGEKVFLECVQDMDHENMFWYRQDPGLGLRLIYFSYDVKMKEKGDIPEGYSVSREKKERFSLILESASTNQTSMYLCASSLTTNRASNEKLFFGSGTQLSVL.

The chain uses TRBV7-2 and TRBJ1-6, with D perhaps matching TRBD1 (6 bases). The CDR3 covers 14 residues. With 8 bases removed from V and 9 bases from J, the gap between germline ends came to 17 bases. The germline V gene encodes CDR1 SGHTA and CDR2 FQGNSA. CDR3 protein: CASYPTGSGSPLHF. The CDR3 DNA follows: TGTGCCAGCTATCCTACAGGGTCTGGTTCACCCCTCCACTTT. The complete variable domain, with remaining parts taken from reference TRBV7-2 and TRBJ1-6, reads GAGVSQSPSNKVTEKGKDVELRCDPISGHTALYWYRQSLGQGLEFLIYFQGNSAPDKSGLPSDRFSAERTGGSVSTLTIQRTQQEDSAVYLCASYPTGSGSPLHFGNGTRLTVT.

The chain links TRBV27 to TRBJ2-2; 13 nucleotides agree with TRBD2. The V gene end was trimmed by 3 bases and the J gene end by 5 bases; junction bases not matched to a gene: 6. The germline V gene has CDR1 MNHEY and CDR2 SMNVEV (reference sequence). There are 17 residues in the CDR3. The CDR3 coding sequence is TGTGCCAGCAGTTTGATACTAGCGGGAGGGGATACCGGGGAGCTGTTTTTT. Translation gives CASSLILAGGDTGELFF.

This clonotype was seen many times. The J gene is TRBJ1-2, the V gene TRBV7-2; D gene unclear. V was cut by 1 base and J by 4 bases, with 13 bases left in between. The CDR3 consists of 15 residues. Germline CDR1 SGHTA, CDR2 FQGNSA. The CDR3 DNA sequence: TGTGCCAGCAGCTTAGACGGCAACAGACCCTATGGCTACACCTTC. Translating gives CASSLDGNRPYGYTF.

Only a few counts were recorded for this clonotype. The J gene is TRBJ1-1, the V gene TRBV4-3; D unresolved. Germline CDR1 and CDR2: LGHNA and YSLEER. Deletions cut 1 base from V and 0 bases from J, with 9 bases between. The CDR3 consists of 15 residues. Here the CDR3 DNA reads TGCGCCAGCAGCCAAGGCAAGATCTTGAACACTGAAGCTTTCTTT. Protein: CASSQGKILNTEAFF.

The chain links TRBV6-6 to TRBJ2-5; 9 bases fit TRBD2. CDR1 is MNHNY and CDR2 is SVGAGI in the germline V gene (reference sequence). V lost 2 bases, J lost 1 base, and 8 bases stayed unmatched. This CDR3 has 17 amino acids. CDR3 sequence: CASSYGPAGGSQETQYF. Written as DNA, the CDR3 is TGTGCCAGCAGTTACGGTCCAGCGGGAGGATCCCAAGAGACCCAGTACTTC.

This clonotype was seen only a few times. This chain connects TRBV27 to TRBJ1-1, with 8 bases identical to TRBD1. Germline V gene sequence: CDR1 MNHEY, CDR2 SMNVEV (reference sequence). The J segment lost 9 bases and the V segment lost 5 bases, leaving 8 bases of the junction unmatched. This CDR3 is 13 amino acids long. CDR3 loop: CASSIDRGGKAFF. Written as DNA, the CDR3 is TGTGCCAGCAGTATCGACAGGGGTGGGAAAGCTTTCTTT.

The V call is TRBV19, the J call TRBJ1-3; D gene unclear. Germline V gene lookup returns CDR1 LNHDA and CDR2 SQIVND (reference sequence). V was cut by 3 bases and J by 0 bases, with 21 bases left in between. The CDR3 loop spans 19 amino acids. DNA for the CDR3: TGTGCCAGTAGTATTCGACCAACTCGATCTGCCCTCTCTGGAAACACCATATATTTT. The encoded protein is CASSIRPTRSALSGNTIYF.

The CDR3 sequence: CSASRGLLPPDGTQYF. The CDR3, as DNA: TGCAGTGCCAGTCGCGGACTGCTCCCGCCGGACGGTACGCAGTATTTT. The chain joins TRBV20-1 to TRBJ2-3; D perhaps matches TRBD2 (5 bases). Germline V gene sequence: CDR1 DFQATT, CDR2 SNEGSKA (reference sequence). This CDR3 spans 16 amino acids. The V end lost 6 bases, the J end lost 8 bases, and 27 bases lay between the germline ends.

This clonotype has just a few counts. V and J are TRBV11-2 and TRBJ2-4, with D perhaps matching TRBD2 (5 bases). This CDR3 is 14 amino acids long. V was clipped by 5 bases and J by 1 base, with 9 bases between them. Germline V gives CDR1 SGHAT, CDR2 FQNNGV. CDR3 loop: CASSRGGAKNIQYF. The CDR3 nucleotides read TGTGCCAGCAGCCGCGGCGGGGCCAAAAACATTCAGTACTTC.

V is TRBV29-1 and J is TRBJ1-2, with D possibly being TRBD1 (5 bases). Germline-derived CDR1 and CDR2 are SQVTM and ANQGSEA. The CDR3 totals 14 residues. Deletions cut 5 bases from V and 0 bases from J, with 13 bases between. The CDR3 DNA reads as TGCAGCGTTCCCGTTCAGGGTACTAACTATGGCTACACCTTC. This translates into CSVPVQGTNYGYTF. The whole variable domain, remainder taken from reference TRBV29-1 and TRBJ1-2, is SAVISQKPSRDICQRGTSLTIQCQVDSQVTMMFWYRQQPGQSLTLIATANQGSEATYESGFVIDKFPISRPNLTFSTLTVSNMSPEDSSIYLCSVPVQGTNYGYTFGSGTRLTVV.

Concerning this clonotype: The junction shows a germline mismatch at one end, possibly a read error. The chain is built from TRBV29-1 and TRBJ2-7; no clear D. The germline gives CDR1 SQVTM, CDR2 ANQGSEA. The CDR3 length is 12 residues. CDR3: CSVERPGVELYF. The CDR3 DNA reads TGCAGCGTTGAGAGGCCTGGGGTCGAGCTGTACTTC.

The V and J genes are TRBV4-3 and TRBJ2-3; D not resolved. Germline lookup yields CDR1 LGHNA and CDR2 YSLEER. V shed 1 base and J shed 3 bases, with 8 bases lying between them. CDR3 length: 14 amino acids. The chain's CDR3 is CASSQGPTTDTQYF. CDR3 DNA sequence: TGCGCCAGCAGCCAAGGCCCCACGACAGATACGCAGTATTTT.